The 3 T cell receptor beta chains reported below all come from one sample, sequenced in a study of CD8 T cells in ankylosing spondylitis. The study, taken as a whole, reports: Seemingly distinctive of ankylosing spondylitis blood was a TCR beta motif formed by eight highly homologous variants.

From the 5' RACE reads, TCRdb called clonotypes with MiXCR, one entry per CDR3 protein. The sample lists a few hundred thousand distinct CDR3 sequences; 20% to 25% were seen once. No antigen has been identified for these receptors. The sequenced material came from blood, either unsorted or a sorted T cell fraction (not recorded which). The receptors come from a male donor with ankylosing spondylitis.

This clonotype came up many times. This sequence joins TRBV29-1 and TRBJ2-1; 9 positions agree with TRBD1. V gave up 7 bases and J gave up 8 bases; unmatched junction bases: 6. The CDR3 extends over 12 amino acids. From germline, CDR1 is SQVTM and CDR2 ANQGSEA. CDR3 nucleotide sequence: TGCAGCGGTGGACAGGGGTTTGATGAGCAGTTCTTC. Its translation is CSGGQGFDEQFF.

The chain recombines TRBV28 with TRBJ2-3, with 9 positions matching TRBD2. CDR3 length equals 15 residues. V lost 5 bases to trimming and J lost 3 bases; unmatched junction nucleotides: 6. Germline V lookup: CDR1 MDHEN, CDR2 SYDVKM. The CDR3 coding sequence is TGTGCCAGCAGTCCGGCTAGCGGGATAACAGATACGCAGTATTTT. This translates into CASSPASGITDTQYF.

This clonotype was observed many times. The rearrangement joins TRBV29-1 to TRBJ2-2; D may correspond to TRBD1 or TRBD2 (5 bases each). Germline V gene data show CDR1 as SQVTM and CDR2 as ANQGSEA. V lost 8 bases and J 2 bases, leaving 12 bases between the germline ends. This CDR3 is 13 amino acids long. CDR3 in DNA: TGCAGCTGTGGGGACCGAAACACCGGGGAGCTGTTTTTT. Amino acids: CSCGDRNTGELFF.